Listed below are T cell receptor beta chains from one sample, sequenced in a study of lymphopenia after photon versus proton radiotherapy. The method was immunoSEQ multiplex PCR; TCRdb's version includes in-frame clones alone and lacks a portion of them. The sample has 35,000 to 40,000 clones, over 65% seen once. This sample comprised peripheral blood, obtained from a patient treated with photon-based radiotherapy. The receptor set was obtained from a man in his fifties with gastric cancer. Both conserved end residues are part of each CDR3. Size tells how often a clone was seen (once, few, many) or the class of an expanded clone, and some rows leave it out.

v_gene: TRBV28; abundance: -; j_gene: TRBJ2-7; CDR3aa: CASSLNRYEQYF
v_gene: TRBV7-9; abundance: few; j_gene: TRBJ1-2; CDR3aa: CASSPSRDLRGYTF
v_gene: TRBV19; abundance: -; j_gene: TRBJ2-7; CDR3aa: CASSIRVALPYEQYF
v_gene: TRBV5-4; abundance: -; j_gene: TRBJ2-6; CDR3aa: CASSPKDRPSGANVLTF
v_gene: TRBV19; abundance: -; j_gene: TRBJ1-5; CDR3aa: CASSKSDSENQPQHF
v_gene: TRBV6-5; abundance: -; j_gene: TRBJ1-4; CDR3aa: CASSTQGHEKLFF
v_gene: TRBV6-5; abundance: -; j_gene: TRBJ2-1; CDR3aa: CASNTNRLAHNEQFF
v_gene: TRBV21-1; abundance: once; j_gene: TRBJ2-3; CDR3aa: CASRLASSTDTQYF
v_gene: TRBV7-9; abundance: -; j_gene: TRBJ2-7; CDR3aa: CASSSFRQATYEQYF
v_gene: TRBV14; abundance: once; j_gene: TRBJ2-1; CDR3aa: CASSPLTGVINEQFF
v_gene: TRBV7-8; abundance: -; j_gene: TRBJ2-2; CDR3aa: CASSLDFGTSPGELFF
v_gene: TRBV19; abundance: once; j_gene: TRBJ1-5; CDR3aa: CASSIDRGNQPQHF
v_gene: TRBV25-1; abundance: once; j_gene: TRBJ2-5; CDR3aa: CASTGTGGVLETQYF
v_gene: TRBV6-5; abundance: once; j_gene: TRBJ2-3; CDR3aa: CASSRSGSTDTQYF
v_gene: TRBV7-9; abundance: -; j_gene: TRBJ2-1; CDR3aa: CASSIRRTSGPLKGEQFF
v_gene: TRBV4-1; abundance: -; j_gene: TRBJ2-1; CDR3aa: CASSRVLGEIYNEQFF
v_gene: TRBV27; abundance: -; j_gene: TRBJ1-1; CDR3aa: CASSLSYGNTEAFF
v_gene: TRBV7-9; abundance: once; j_gene: TRBJ2-1; CDR3aa: CASSLGGLNNEQFF
v_gene: TRBV7-9; abundance: -; j_gene: TRBJ2-5; CDR3aa: CASSPLETQYF
v_gene: TRBV15; abundance: -; j_gene: TRBJ2-7; CDR3aa: CATSRTGTEYEQYF
v_gene: TRBV15; abundance: -; j_gene: TRBJ2-2; CDR3aa: CATRRQGQDTGELFF
v_gene: TRBV2; abundance: -; j_gene: TRBJ1-1; CDR3aa: CASKGTKDTEAFF
v_gene: TRBV5-6; abundance: -; j_gene: TRBJ1-2; CDR3aa: CASSLRANYGYTF
v_gene: TRBV5-4; abundance: -; j_gene: TRBJ2-5; CDR3aa: CASSVHPSGSQETQYF
v_gene: TRBV7-2; abundance: -; j_gene: TRBJ2-3; CDR3aa: CASSLRRLTNTQYF
v_gene: TRBV5-4; abundance: -; j_gene: TRBJ1-4; CDR3aa: CASSVDPGAEEKLFF